The entry below describes one T cell receptor (beta chain). Its antigen is unidentified. CDR3 regions were amplified by Arm-PCR using iRepertoire HTBI primers to build TCR beta libraries. TCRdb used MiXCR to reprocess the multiplex PCR reads, holding one entry per CDR3 protein. The sample gives roughly 420,000 distinct CDR3 sequences, about 15% of which show up once; roughly 10% is in the top ten. The sample belongs to a study of regulatory T cells in long-lasting Graves disease. Study-level results: A limited number of samples was an acknowledged limitation. TCR diversity was lower in persistent than newly diagnosed Graves' disease.

Time point meaning: newly diagnosed GD, antithyroid drugs for less than 3 months. PBMCs were the source of the RNA used for TCR sequencing. The ends lost 10 bases at V and 6 bases at J; junction bases unmatched: 17. Germline-derived CDR1 and CDR2 are SGHVS and FNYEAQ. This CDR3 comprises 18 residues. These records were also assigned to another study, of T cells in Graves' hyperthyroidism and ophthalmopathy.

The starting material was peripheral blood mononuclear cells (PBMCs), obtained at new diagnosis, from a patient treated with antithyroid drugs. The sequence came from a young woman with Graves disease. V and J are TRBV7-6 and TRBJ2-1; 14 bases are a match to TRBD2. CDR3 in DNA: TGTGCCACCGCAAGAGCCGGGACTAGCGGGAGCAGACTCAATGAGCAGTTCTTC. It codes for CATARAGTSGSRLNEQFF. Combining the CDR3 with reference TRBV7-6 and TRBJ2-1 gives the whole variable domain GAGVSQSPRYKVTKRGQDVALRCDPISGHVSLYWYRQALGQGPEFLTYFNYEAQQDKSGLPNDRFSAERPEGSISTLTIQRTEQRDSAMYRCATARAGTSGSRLNEQFFGPGTRLTVL.